This TCR beta chain was sequenced for a study of CD8+ T cells in alopecia areata. The overall study: Tofacitinib was taken orally by treated patients, and the dose was 5 to 10 mg twice daily. After 6 to 18 months of tofacitinib, follow-up continued 6 months off drug.

The CDR3 length is 15 residues. Trimming removed 2 bases from V and 4 bases from J, with 15 bases in between. In germline, CDR1 is MGHDK, CDR2 SYGVNS. Study-wide results and limits: Lesional scalp, especially alopecia totalis/universalis, showed higher clonality than normal scalp. Among patients, TCR sharing was less clear than in mice, a difference possibly due in part to HLA diversity in the patient population.

Peripheral blood, together with lesional scalp punch biopsies, was collected from alopecia areata patients. For this clone: Its antigen is undetermined.

It was cDNA, reverse transcribed from extracted RNA, that served as the sequencing template. The data were produced by immunoSEQ multiplex PCR, yet TCRdb's version contains in-frame clones alone and is incomplete. The data show 7,000 to 9,500 clones, around three fifths seen once. The sample was skin, taken at week 0. The rearrangement links TRBV25-1 to TRBJ2-7, with D perhaps TRBD2 (6 bases). The sequence was collected from a human donor with alopecia areata. CDR3: CASSEPLAGRYEQYF. The CDR3 coding sequence is TGTGCCAGCAGTGAACCCTTGGCAGGGAGGTACGAGCAGTACTTC.